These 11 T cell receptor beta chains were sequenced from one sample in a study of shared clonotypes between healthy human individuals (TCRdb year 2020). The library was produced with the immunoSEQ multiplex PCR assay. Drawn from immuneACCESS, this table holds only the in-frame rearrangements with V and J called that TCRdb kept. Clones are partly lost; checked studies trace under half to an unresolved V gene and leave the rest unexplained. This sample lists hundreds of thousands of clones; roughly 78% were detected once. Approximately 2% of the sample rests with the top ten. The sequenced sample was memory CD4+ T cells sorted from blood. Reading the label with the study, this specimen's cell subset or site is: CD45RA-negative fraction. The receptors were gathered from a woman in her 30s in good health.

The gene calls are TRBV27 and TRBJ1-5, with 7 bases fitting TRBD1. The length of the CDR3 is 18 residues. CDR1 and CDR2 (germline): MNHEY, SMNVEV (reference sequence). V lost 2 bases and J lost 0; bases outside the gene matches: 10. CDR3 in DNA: TGTGCCAGCAGTTTAAAGCCTTGGGACAGATATAGCAATCAGCCCCAGCATTTT. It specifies CASSLKPWDRYSNQPQHF.

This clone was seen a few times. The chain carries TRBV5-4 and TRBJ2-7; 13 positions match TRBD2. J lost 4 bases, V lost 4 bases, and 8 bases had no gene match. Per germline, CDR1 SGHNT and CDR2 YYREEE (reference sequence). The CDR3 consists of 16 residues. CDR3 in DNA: TGTGCCAGCAGCCGAGGACTAGCGGGAGAGTTGTACGAGCAGTACTTC. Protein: CASSRGLAGELYEQYF.

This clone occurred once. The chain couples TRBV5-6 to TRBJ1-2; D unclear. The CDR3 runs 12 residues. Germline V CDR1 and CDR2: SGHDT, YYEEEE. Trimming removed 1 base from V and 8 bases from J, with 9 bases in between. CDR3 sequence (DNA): TGTGCCAGCAGCTTGCAAAGGTCCGGCTACACCTTC. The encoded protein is CASSLQRSGYTF.

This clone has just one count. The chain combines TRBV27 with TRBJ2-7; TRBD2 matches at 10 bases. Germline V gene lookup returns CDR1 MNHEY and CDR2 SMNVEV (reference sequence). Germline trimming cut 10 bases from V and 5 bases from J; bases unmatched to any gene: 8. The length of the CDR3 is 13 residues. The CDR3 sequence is CAIRGTSENEQYF. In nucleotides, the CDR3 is TGTGCCATCCGCGGGACTAGCGAAAACGAGCAGTACTTC.

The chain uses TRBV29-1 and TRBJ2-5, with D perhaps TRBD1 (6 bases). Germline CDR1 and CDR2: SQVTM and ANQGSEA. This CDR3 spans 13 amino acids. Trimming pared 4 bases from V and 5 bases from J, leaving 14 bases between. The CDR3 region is CSVGTASRETQYF. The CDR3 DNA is TGCAGCGTTGGGACAGCAAGTCGGGAGACCCAGTACTTC.

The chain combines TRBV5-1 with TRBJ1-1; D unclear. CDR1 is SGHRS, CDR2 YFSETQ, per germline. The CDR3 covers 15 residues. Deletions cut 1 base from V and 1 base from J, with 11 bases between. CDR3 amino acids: CASSLQTGSNTEAFF. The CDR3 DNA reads TGCGCCAGCAGCTTGCAGACGGGCTCGAACACTGAAGCTTTCTTT.

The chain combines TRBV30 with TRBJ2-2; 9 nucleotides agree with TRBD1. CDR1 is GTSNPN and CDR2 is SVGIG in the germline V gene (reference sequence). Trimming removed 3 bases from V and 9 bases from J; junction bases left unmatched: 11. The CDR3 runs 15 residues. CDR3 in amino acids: CAWRPPGQGARELFF. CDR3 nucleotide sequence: TGTGCCTGGAGACCCCCGGGACAGGGTGCCCGGGAGCTGTTTTTT.

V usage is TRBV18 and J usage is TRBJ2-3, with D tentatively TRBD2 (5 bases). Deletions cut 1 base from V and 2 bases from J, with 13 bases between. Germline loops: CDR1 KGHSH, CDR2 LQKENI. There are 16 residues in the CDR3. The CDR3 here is CASSPQGGLPTDTQYF. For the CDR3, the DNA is TGTGCCAGCTCACCACAGGGTGGACTCCCCACAGATACGCAGTATTTT. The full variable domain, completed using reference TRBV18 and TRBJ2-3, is NAGVMQNPRHLVRRRGQEARLRCSPMKGHSHVYWYRQLPEEGLKFMVYLQKENIIDESGMPKERFSAEFPKEGPSILRIQQVVRGDSAAYFCASSPQGGLPTDTQYFGPGTRLTVL.

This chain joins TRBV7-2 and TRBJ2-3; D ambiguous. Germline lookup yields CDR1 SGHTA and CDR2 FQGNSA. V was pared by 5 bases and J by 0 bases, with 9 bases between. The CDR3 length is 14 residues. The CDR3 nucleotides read TGTGCCAGCAGCCTCGTGCTAAGCACAGATACGCAGTATTTT. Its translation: CASSLVLSTDTQYF.

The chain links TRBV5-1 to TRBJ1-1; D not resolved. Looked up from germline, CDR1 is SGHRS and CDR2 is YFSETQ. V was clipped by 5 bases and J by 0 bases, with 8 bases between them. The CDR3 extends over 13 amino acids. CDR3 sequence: CASSPQVNTEAFF. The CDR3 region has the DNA TGCGCCAGCAGTCCTCAGGTGAACACTGAAGCTTTCTTT. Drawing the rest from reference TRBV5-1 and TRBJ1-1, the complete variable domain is KAGVTQTPRYLIKTRGQQVTLSCSPISGHRSVSWYQQTPGQGLQFLFEYFSETQRNKGNFPGRFSGRQFSNSRSEMNVSTLELGDSALYLCASSPQVNTEAFFGQGTRLTVV.

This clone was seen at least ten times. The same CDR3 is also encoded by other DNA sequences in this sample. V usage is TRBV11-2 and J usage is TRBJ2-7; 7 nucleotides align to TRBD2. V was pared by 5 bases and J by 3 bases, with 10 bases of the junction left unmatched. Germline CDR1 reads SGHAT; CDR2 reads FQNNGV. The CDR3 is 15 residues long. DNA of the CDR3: TGTGCCAGCAGCCCCTGGGAGGGTTGGGGCTACGAGCAGTACTTC. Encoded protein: CASSPWEGWGYEQYF.